These T cell receptor beta chains were read from a single sample in a study of Tregs in tolerant kidney transplant recipients. Profiled with immunoSEQ multiplex PCR; TCRdb holds only in-frame clones, not every one. The data contain about 8,300 clones, about 35% of them singletons. The antigens these receptors bind are not known. Material: CD8+ T cells from blood cultured with allogeneic cells, obtained before the transplant. The source of these receptors is a human patient who received a combined kidney and bone marrow transplant. Each CDR3 is given with its conserved first and last residue. A D gene is named only where the DNA matches it firmly. Not all rows give a size; the values are once, few, many and, for expanded clones, a class.

12 | TRBJ2-1 | TRBV11-2 | - | - | TGTGCCAGCAGCTTATCCGGTAATGAGCAGTTCTTC | CASSLSGNEQFF
13 | TRBJ2-7 | TRBV6-8 | - | - | TGTGCCAGCAGTTCTACCCTCTCATACGAGCAGTACTTC | CASSSTLSYEQYF
15 | TRBJ2-7 | TRBV7-3 | - | few | TGTGCCAGCAGCTCATACACAGGGACAATCTACGAGCAGTACTTC | CASSSYTGTIYEQYF
13 | TRBJ1-5 | TRBV6-1 | - | - | TGTGCCAGCAGTTTGGGAGGCAGTCAGCCCCAGCATTTT | CASSLGGSQPQHF
15 | TRBJ1-1 | TRBV30 | - | few | TGTGCCTGGAGTCCCTTAACAGGGATGAACACTGAAGCTTTCTTT | CAWSPLTGMNTEAFF
18 | TRBJ1-4 | TRBV6-4 | - | medium-sized | TGTGCCAGCAGTGATGACCCCATTGGTGGGACTGTTAATGAAAAACTGTTTTTT | CASSDDPIGGTVNEKLFF
14 | TRBJ2-7 | TRBV4-1 | - | medium-sized | TGCGCCAGCAGCCAAGATCCAAACACCGTCGAGCAGTACTTC | CASSQDPNTVEQYF
13 | TRBJ2-7 | TRBV5-4 | - | - | TGCGCCAGCAGCCAAGATTCCGGCTACGAGCAGTACTTC | CASSQDSGYEQYF
16 | TRBJ2-7 | TRBV4-1 | - | - | TGCGCCAGCAGCCAAGATCATACTCTTAGCTCCTACGAGCAGTACTTC | CASSQDHTLSSYEQYF
14 | TRBJ1-1 | TRBV9 | - | medium-sized | TGTGCCAGCAGCGTAGCGGTTGCAGGGTCTGAAGCTTTCTTT | CASSVAVAGSEAFF
13 | TRBJ2-7 | TRBV29-1 | TRBD1 | - | TGCAGCGTTGCAGTCCAGGGGGCTTACGAGCAGTACTTC | CSVAVQGAYEQYF
15 | TRBJ2-7 | TRBV11-2 | - | few | TGTGCCAGCAGCTTAGAGGCTAGCGCCGCCTACGAGCAGTACTTC | CASSLEASAAYEQYF
17 | TRBJ2-3 | TRBV11-2 | - | - | TGTGCCAGCAGCCCGACGGGGAGAGGCGGGGTTACAGATACGCAGTATTTT | CASSPTGRGGVTDTQYF
13 | TRBJ2-7 | TRBV9 | - | - | TGTGCCAGCAGCGTAGGACAGTACTACGAGCAGTACTTC | CASSVGQYYEQYF
15 | TRBJ2-3 | TRBV7-3 | TRBD2 | few | TGTGCCAGCAGCGTTAGCGGGTTAAAGGGAGATACGCAGTATTTT | CASSVSGLKGDTQYF
17 | TRBJ1-2 | TRBV7-3 | - | - | TGTGCCAGCATCATTCTCGGGGGTCAAGACGGGAACTATGGCTACACCTTC | CASIILGGQDGNYGYTF
14 | TRBJ1-1 | TRBV5-1 | - | - | TGCGCCAGCAGCTTGTGGGGCGCGGGGACTGAAGCTTTCTTT | CASSLWGAGTEAFF
15 | TRBJ1-3 | TRBV4-3 | - | few | TGCGCCAGCAGCCCCAACCGAGGCTCTGGAAACACCATATATTTT | CASSPNRGSGNTIYF
16 | TRBJ1-4 | TRBV7-9 | TRBD1 | - | TGTGCCAGCAGCACCGAAACAGGGGGCTTTCGAGAAAAACTGTTTTTT | CASSTETGGFREKLFF
14 | TRBJ2-7 | TRBV19 | - | medium-sized | TGTGCCAGTAGTATAAGTGTGAGCTCCTACGAGCAGTACTTC | CASSISVSSYEQYF
15 | TRBJ1-2 | TRBV7-8 | - | - | TGTGCCAGCAGCTTAGATGGGGGCAGCCTCTACGGCTACACCTTC | CASSLDGGSLYGYTF
19 | TRBJ2-7 | TRBV4-2 | TRBD2 | - | TGTGCCAGCAGCCAGAGACTAGCGGGAGAACTAGGCACCGCCGGGGAGCAGTACTTC | CASSQRLAGELGTAGEQYF
12 | TRBJ1-2 | TRBV5-4 | - | - | TGTGCCAGCAAGGGGGGGCTGGGTGGCTACACCTTC | CASKGGLGGYTF
17 | TRBJ2-7 | TRBV27 | - | few | TGTGCCAGCAGCGTAGAAGGGGGGGACTTCTTAGCGGGCGAGCAGTACTTC | CASSVEGGDFLAGEQYF
15 | TRBJ2-7 | TRBV15 | TRBD1 | - | TGTGCCACCAGCAGGGGGACAGGGAGCTCCTACGAGCAGTACTTC | CATSRGTGSSYEQYF
14 | TRBJ2-7 | TRBV6-1 | - | - | TGTGCTATTTACGAGAGGGAGACGGCATACGAGCAGTACTTC | CAIYERETAYEQYF
11 | TRBJ2-1 | TRBV7-2 | - | medium-sized | TGTGCCAGCAGCCTCCCCAATGAGCAGTTCTTC | CASSLPNEQFF
14 | TRBJ2-2 | TRBV30 | TRBD2 | - | TGTGCCTGGAGTGTTGTTAGCGGGACCGGGGAGCTGTTTTTT | CAWSVVSGTGELFF
14 | TRBJ1-2 | TRBV7-2 | - | - | TGTGCCAGCAGTCCTGGAGGCAGCGGCTATGGCTACACCTTC | CASSPGGSGYGYTF
15 | TRBJ2-3 | TRBV6-7 | - | medium-sized | TGTGCCAGCAGTTACTCCGAGACAGTAAAAGATACGCAGTATTTT | CASSYSETVKDTQYF
14 | TRBJ2-7 | TRBV11-2 | - | - | TGTGCCAGCAGCGCGATACCTAGCTCCTACGAGCAGTACTTC | CASSAIPSSYEQYF
15 | TRBJ2-3 | TRBV15 | - | medium-sized | TGTGCCACCACAGACCGGCGGGGGCAGAGAGATACGCAGTATTTT | CATTDRRGQRDTQYF
14 | TRBJ2-7 | TRBV6-5 | TRBD1 | few | TGTGCCAGCAGTCCGACAGGGATTTCGTACGAGCAGTACTTC | CASSPTGISYEQYF
12 | TRBJ2-7 | TRBV6-9 | - | - | TGTGCCAGCACCACAGGGAGCTACGAGCAGTACTTC | CASTTGSYEQYF
19 | TRBJ1-3 | TRBV4-1 | - | medium-sized | TGCGCCAGCAGCCAAGATTATGGGACACTAAGTAGCTCTGGAAACACCATATATTTT | CASSQDYGTLSSSGNTIYF
13 | TRBJ2-2 | TRBV29-1 | - | - | TGCAGCGTTCTGGGGGGTTGGACCGGGGAGCTGTTTTTT | CSVLGGWTGELFF
16 | TRBJ1-4 | TRBV13 | - | - | TGTGCCAGCAGCTTGAAGTCGGGTTCAACTAATGAAAAACTGTTTTTT | CASSLKSGSTNEKLFF
14 | TRBJ2-1 | TRBV7-3 | TRBD2 | - | TGTGCCAGCAGCCTACCCCGCCCTAGCGGCGAGCAGTTCTTC | CASSLPRPSGEQFF
17 | TRBJ2-3 | TRBV27 | TRBD1 | - | TGTGCCAGCGCAACCGGGACAGGGGGATTGGGCACAGGTACGCAGTATTTT | CASATGTGGLGTGTQYF
14 | TRBJ2-3 | TRBV19 | - | few | TGTGCCAGTAGTTTTCGACAGGCCGAAGATACGCAGTATTTT | CASSFRQAEDTQYF
15 | TRBJ2-5 | TRBV4-1 | - | - | TGCGCCAGCAGCCAGGAAGGGAGGAGGCAAGAGACCCAGTACTTC | CASSQEGRRQETQYF
15 | TRBJ2-1 | TRBV6-5 | - | - | TGTGCCAGCATAGAAGACAGCAGCTCCTACAATGAGCAGTTCTTC | CASIEDSSSYNEQFF
18 | TRBJ2-2 | TRBV19 | TRBD1 | - | TGTGCCAGTAGTGGGTTACAGGGGCAAATCACGAACACCGGGGAGCTGTTTTTT | CASSGLQGQITNTGELFF
13 | TRBJ1-1 | TRBV27 | - | - | TGTGCCAGCGGGATAGGGGGGAACACTGAAGCTTTCTTT | CASGIGGNTEAFF
15 | TRBJ2-2 | TRBV11-3 | - | - | TGTGCCAGCAGCTTAACCCGGGGAAACACCGGGGAGCTGTTTTTT | CASSLTRGNTGELFF
15 | TRBJ2-7 | TRBV11-3 | - | few | TGTGCCAGCACCACGGAGGCGGAAGTCTCCTACGAGCAGTACTTC | CASTTEAEVSYEQYF
15 | TRBJ1-1 | TRBV7-8 | - | few | TGTGCCAGCAGCTTATCACCGGGGGTGGGGACTGAAGCTTTCTTT | CASSLSPGVGTEAFF
19 | TRBJ2-3 | TRBV9 | TRBD2 | - | TGTGCCAGCAGCGTAGGACTAGCGGTGGGGGTGCCTAGCACAGATACGCAGTATTTT | CASSVGLAVGVPSTDTQYF